The text below deals with one TCR beta chain. The sample comes from a study of blood T cell repertoires in COVID-19. Across the whole study: Samples representing acute and convalescent COVID-19 were sourced from the United States, Italy and Spain. Nucleic acid was either cDNA or gDNA, and it came from T cells, B-cell-depleted T cells, or PBMCs.

Under the authors' procedure: Counts of nucleated cells, estimated from reference gene primer amplification, were obtained. Produced via immunoSEQ multiplex PCR; TCRdb's table is partial and in-frame only. That table gives V, J and clone size, and the DNA gave D and trimming. This table holds some 98,000 clones, roughly 80% found once. The junction had 6 bases not matched to a gene; V was cut back by 0 bases and J by 7 bases. Germline V gene lookup returns CDR1 MNHEY and CDR2 SVGEGT. CDR3 length equals 16 residues. Source material: peripheral blood. The sequence was collected from a man in his sixties or seventies with active or convalescent COVID-19. V and J are TRBV6-2 or TRBV6-3 and TRBJ1-6; TRBD1 matches 7 bases. CDR3 nucleotide sequence: TGTGCCAGCAGTTACTCGACAGGGAGAAGGAATTCACCCCTCCACTTT. The encoded protein is CASSYSTGRRNSPLHF.